A single sample gave rise to the 27 T cell receptor beta chains below, sequenced in a study of blood T cell repertoires in COVID-19. Data came from immunoSEQ multiplex PCR; TCRdb stores just in-frame clones and leaves some out. This sample has roughly 140,000 clones; approximately 79% occur once, and the top ten carry under 9.5%. The sequencing sample was made of PBMCs or T cells enriched from blood (not recorded which). These receptors all stem from a middle-aged man who had recovered from COVID-19.

The chain is built from TRBV5-1 and TRBJ2-2; 8 nucleotides agree with TRBD1. Per the germline V gene, CDR1 is SGHRS and CDR2 is YFSETQ. CDR3 length: 15 amino acids. With V trimmed by 4 bases and J by 3 bases, 5 bases remained unmatched. Here the CDR3 reads CASSTGQADTGELFF. The CDR3 DNA follows: TGCGCCAGCAGCACGGGACAGGCGGACACCGGGGAGCTGTTTTTT.

The chain has TRBV7-9 and TRBJ2-2; TRBD1 aligns across 7 bases. CDR3 length: 16 amino acids. The trim removed 3 bases at V and 1 base at J, leaving 5 bases unmatched. Germline values: CDR1 SEHNR, CDR2 FQNEAQ (reference sequence). CDR3 bases: TGTGCCAGCAGCTTCAACAGGGGAAAGAACACCGGGGAGCTGTTTTTT. It specifies CASSFNRGKNTGELFF.

The V call is TRBV20-1, the J call TRBJ2-5, with 8 nucleotides matching TRBD2. V trimming: 3 bases; J trimming: 3 bases; junction bases outside the gene matches: 6. The CDR3 totals 14 residues. In germline, CDR1 is DFQATT, CDR2 SNEGSKA (reference sequence). The CDR3 region has the DNA TGCAGTGCTAGTGGGGTACTAGCGGAAGAGACCCAGTACTTC. Its translation: CSASGVLAEETQYF.

This chain uses TRBV5-1 with TRBJ2-7, with a possible D match to TRBD2 (5 bases). Germline lookup yields CDR1 SGHRS and CDR2 YFSETQ. V lost 5 bases, J lost 2 bases, and 8 bases lay in between. This CDR3 is built from 12 residues. The CDR3 region has the DNA TGCGCCAGCAGTCGGGAACCCTACGAGCAGTACTTC. Its protein product is CASSREPYEQYF.

This clone was recorded once. The chain carries TRBV18 and TRBJ2-1, with D tentatively TRBD2 (6 bases). The CDR3 length is 15 residues. Germline V gene sequence: CDR1 KGHSH, CDR2 LQKENI. The V gene lost 2 bases and the J gene lost 1 base, with 9 bases spanning the gap. The CDR3 sequence is CASSPGGISYNEQFF. The CDR3 nucleotides read TGTGCCAGCTCACCAGGGGGGATTTCCTACAATGAGCAGTTCTTC.

This clone was counted a few times. The V gene is TRBV19, the J gene TRBJ1-1; possible D gene TRBD1, 5 bases. Germline CDR1 is LNHDA and CDR2 is SQIVND (reference sequence). V lost 3 bases and J lost 5, with 13 bases in between. The length of the CDR3 is 14 residues. CDR3 sequence reads: CASSMGQGGTEAFF. In DNA, the CDR3 is TGTGCCAGTAGTATGGGGCAGGGAGGAACTGAAGCTTTCTTT.

This clone has just a few counts. The chain uses TRBV12-3 or TRBV12-4 and TRBJ1-5, with TRBD1 matching 10 bases. J lost 7 bases, V lost 7 bases, and 4 bases had no gene match. The CDR3 runs 13 residues. This CDR3 is CASNTDRGQPQHF. The CDR3 nucleotides read TGTGCCAGCAACACGGACAGGGGGCAGCCCCAGCATTTT.

The V call is TRBV9, the J call TRBJ1-2, with 8 bases that match TRBD1. The ends lost 4 bases at V and 5 bases at J; junction bases unmatched: 13. Germline V CDR1 and CDR2: SGDLS, YYNGEE. The CDR3 extends over 16 amino acids. The CDR3: CASSTWTGQSLYGYTF. Here the CDR3 DNA reads TGTGCCAGCAGCACGTGGACAGGGCAATCGCTTTATGGCTACACCTTC. Supplemented by reference TRBV9 and TRBJ1-2, the full variable domain reads DSGVTQTPKHLITATGQRVTLRCSPRSGDLSVYWYQQSLDQGLQFLIQYYNGEERAKGNILERFSAQQFPDLHSELNLSSLELGDSALYFCASSTWTGQSLYGYTFGSGTRLTVV.

The chain carries TRBV15 and TRBJ1-1; 10 nucleotides agree with TRBD1. Germline loops: CDR1 LNHNV, CDR2 YYDKDF (reference sequence). The CDR3 length is 13 residues. Trimming cost V 11 bases and J 4 bases; bases outside gene matches: 7. CDR3 residues: CAPAGQGSTEAFF. The DNA for the CDR3 is TGTGCCCCGGCGGGACAGGGGAGCACTGAAGCTTTCTTT.

CDR3 in amino acids: CASSYGAGKVLSPLHF. The CDR3 DNA is TGTGCCAGCAGTTACGGGGCAGGGAAAGTCCTTTCACCCCTCCACTTT. The chain recombines TRBV6-6 with TRBJ1-6, with D tentatively TRBD1 (5 bases). V was cut by 2 bases and J by 9 bases, with 17 bases left in between. Germline CDR1 and CDR2: MNHNY and SVGAGI (reference sequence). This CDR3 is 16 amino acids long.

This clone appeared once. The CDR3 DNA is TGTGCTAGTGGTGAACAGGGGACCGATTCACCCCTCCACTTT. It codes for CASGEQGTDSPLHF. This chain connects TRBV12-5 to TRBJ1-6; 7 bases map to TRBD1. The germline CDR1 and CDR2 sequences are LGHNT and FRNRAP. After removal of 5 bases from V and 8 bases from J, the junction contained 6 bases not matched to a gene. The CDR3 contains 14 residues.

The CDR3: CSVARTGLYNEQFF. The CDR3 DNA reads as TGCAGCGTTGCCAGGACAGGGCTCTACAATGAGCAGTTCTTC. The chain employs TRBV29-1 and TRBJ2-1, with 8 nucleotides matching TRBD1. Germline V gene sequence: CDR1 SQVTM, CDR2 ANQGSEA. This CDR3 comprises 14 residues. V lost 4 bases, J lost 3 bases, and 5 bases stayed unmatched.

The chain is built from TRBV7-2 and TRBJ1-1; 12 bases match TRBD1. Trimming removed 5 bases from V and 11 bases from J; junction bases left unmatched: 12. This CDR3 is built from 15 residues. The germline V gene encodes CDR1 SGHTA and CDR2 FQGNSA. CDR3: CASSDPGQGANRAFF. The CDR3 DNA reads TGTGCCAGCAGCGATCCGGGACAGGGGGCTAATAGGGCTTTCTTT.

V gene TRBV7-3 combines with J gene TRBJ2-2; TRBD2 agrees at 7 bases. The V gene's germline CDR1 is SGHTA and CDR2 FQGTGA. V lost 2 bases and J lost 1; bases outside the gene matches: 4. CDR3 length equals 16 residues. The CDR3 loop reads CASSLRSGVNTGELFF. Here the CDR3 DNA reads TGTGCCAGCAGCTTACGAAGCGGGGTGAACACCGGGGAGCTGTTTTTT.

The chain is built from TRBV6-5 and TRBJ2-7, with a possible D match to TRBD1 (5 bases). With 0 bases removed from V and 6 bases from J, the gap between germline ends came to 15 bases. The germline V gene has CDR1 MNHEY and CDR2 SVGAGI. The CDR3 length is 15 residues. CDR3 residues: CASSYSRQGKTEQYF. Written as DNA, the CDR3 is TGTGCCAGCAGTTACTCCAGGCAGGGAAAAACCGAGCAGTACTTC.

The chain employs TRBV5-1 and TRBJ2-1; 14 bases fit TRBD2. CDR3 length equals 16 residues. Germline V gives CDR1 SGHRS, CDR2 YFSETQ. V shed 4 bases and J 5 bases; nucleotides not matched to a gene: 5. CDR3 loop: CASSRTSGGKNNEQFF. In DNA form, the CDR3 reads TGCGCCAGCAGCCGGACTAGCGGGGGGAAAAACAATGAGCAGTTCTTC.

This clone was seen a single time. The CDR3 bases are TGTGCCAGCTCACCGCTAGACAGGGATCAGCCCCAGCATTTT. Amino acid sequence: CASSPLDRDQPQHF. This chain links TRBV18 with TRBJ1-5; 7 bases line up with TRBD1. CDR3 length: 14 amino acids. Germline CDR1 and CDR2: KGHSH and LQKENI. Germline trimming cut 3 bases from V and 5 bases from J; bases unmatched to any gene: 4.

This chain connects TRBV9 to TRBJ2-3, with no clear D. CDR3 length equals 15 residues. Deletions cut 0 bases from V and 0 bases from J, with 8 bases between. In germline, CDR1 is SGDLS, CDR2 YYNGEE. CDR3 region: CASSVATASTDTQYF. CDR3 nucleotides: TGTGCCAGCAGCGTAGCTACAGCTAGCACAGATACGCAGTATTTT. Full variable domain (remainder filled in from reference TRBV9 and TRBJ2-3): DSGVTQTPKHLITATGQRVTLRCSPRSGDLSVYWYQQSLDQGLQFLIQYYNGEERAKGNILERFSAQQFPDLHSELNLSSLELGDSALYFCASSVATASTDTQYFGPGTRLTVL.

The chain recombines TRBV5-4 with TRBJ1-3, with 9 bases lining up with TRBD1. The V and J ends lost 4 bases and 4 bases, in that order; junction bases with no gene match: 6. The germline CDR1 and CDR2 sequences are SGHNT and YYREEE (reference sequence). The CDR3 is made up of 15 amino acids. CDR3 region: CASSKDRGTGNTIYF. CDR3 bases: TGTGCCAGCAGCAAAGACAGGGGGACGGGAAACACCATATATTTT.

The J gene is TRBJ2-7, the V gene TRBV10-3, with TRBD1 matching over 9 bases. The CDR3 runs to 16 residues. Trimming removed 8 bases from V and 5 bases from J; junction bases left unmatched: 16. Germline lookup yields CDR1 ENHRY and CDR2 SYGVKD. CDR3 sequence (DNA): TGTGCCATCGGAAGGGGTCGGACAGGGGTCAGCGACGAGCAGTACTTC. Residues: CAIGRGRTGVSDEQYF.

This clone was picked up a small number of times. The gene calls are TRBV4-3 and TRBJ1-1; tentative D call: TRBD1 (6 bases). Trimming removed 1 base from V and 4 bases from J, with 13 bases in between. Per germline, CDR1 LGHNA and CDR2 YSLEER. CDR3 length equals 15 residues. The CDR3 spells CASSQGDRTPTEAFF. The CDR3 DNA sequence: TGCGCCAGCAGCCAAGGAGACAGGACCCCCACTGAAGCTTTCTTT.

The chain recombines TRBV7-9 with TRBJ2-5; 14 bases match TRBD2. Germline V gives CDR1 SEHNR, CDR2 FQNEAQ (reference sequence). The CDR3 totals 18 residues. V trimming: 8 bases; J trimming: 0 bases; junction bases outside the gene matches: 11. CDR3 DNA: TGTGCCAGCGCTACGGGACTAGCGGGGGTCTCGTACCAAGAGACCCAGTACTTC. It codes for CASATGLAGVSYQETQYF.

This clone appeared a few times. The chain uses TRBV13 and TRBJ1-1; D is unresolved. Germline CDR1 and CDR2: PRHDT and FYEKMQ (reference sequence). The ends were cut back, 0 bases at V and 4 bases at J, with 9 bases in the middle. This CDR3 has 14 amino acids. CDR3 region: CASSLGTSTTEAFF. The CDR3 bases are TGTGCCAGCAGCTTAGGGACATCGACCACTGAAGCTTTCTTT.

In this sample, this clone turned up once. The junction shows a germline mismatch at one end, possibly a read error. V and J are TRBV30 and TRBJ1-2; 8 bases are shared with TRBD1. Germline CDR1 GTSNPN, CDR2 SVGIG (reference sequence). This CDR3 spans 11 amino acids. Here the CDR3 DNA reads TGTGCCTGGAGTCACGACAGGGGACAGATCTTC. This codes for CAWSHDRGQIF. Drawing the rest from reference TRBV30 and TRBJ1-2, the complete variable domain is SQTIHQWPATLVQPVGSPLSLECTVEGTSNPNLYWYRQAAGRGLQLLFYSVGIGQISSEVPQNLSASRPQDRQFILSSKKLLLSDSGFYLCAWSHDRGQIFGSGTRLTVV.

The chain joins TRBV14 to TRBJ2-1; a possible D gene is TRBD1 (6 bases). V shed 0 bases and J shed 13 bases, with 13 bases lying between them. From germline, CDR1 is SGHDN and CDR2 FVKESK. This CDR3 has 13 amino acids. The CDR3: CASSQDLQGIQFF. CDR3 bases: TGTGCCAGCAGCCAAGATTTACAGGGAATTCAGTTCTTC.

The V call is TRBV29-1, the J call TRBJ1-2; 10 bases are a match to TRBD1. Germline assignment: CDR1 SQVTM and CDR2 ANQGSEA. The CDR3 loop spans 12 amino acids. Trimming took 8 bases from V and 7 from J; bases not matched to a gene: 7. The CDR3 loop reads CSSWTGGRGYTF. CDR3 sequence (DNA): TGCAGCTCTTGGACAGGGGGTCGTGGCTACACCTTC.

CDR3 protein: CASKQMNTEAFF. CDR3 bases: TGTGCCAGTAAACAGATGAACACTGAAGCTTTCTTT. V gene TRBV19 combines with J gene TRBJ1-1, with D hard to call. CDR1 is LNHDA and CDR2 is SQIVND in the germline V gene (reference sequence). V gave up 7 bases and J gave up 0 bases, with 6 bases separating them. CDR3 length: 12 residues.